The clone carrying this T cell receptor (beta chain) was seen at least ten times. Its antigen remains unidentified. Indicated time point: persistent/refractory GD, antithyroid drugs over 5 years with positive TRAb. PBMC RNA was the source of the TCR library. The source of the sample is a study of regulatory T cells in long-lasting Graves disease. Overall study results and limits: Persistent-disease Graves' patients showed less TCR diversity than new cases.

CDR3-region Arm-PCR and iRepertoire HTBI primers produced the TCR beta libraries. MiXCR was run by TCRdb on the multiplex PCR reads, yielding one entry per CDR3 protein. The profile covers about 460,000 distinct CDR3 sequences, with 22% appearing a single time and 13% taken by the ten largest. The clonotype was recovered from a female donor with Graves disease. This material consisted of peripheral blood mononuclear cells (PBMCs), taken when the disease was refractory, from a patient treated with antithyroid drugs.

The CDR3 region has the DNA TGTGCCAGTAGTATGGGGGCCGGGGAGCTGTTTTTT. Amino acid sequence: CASSMGAGELFF. The chain carries TRBV19 and TRBJ2-2, with D perhaps being TRBD1 or TRBD2 (5 bases each). Trimming left V 3 bases short and J 6 bases short, with 5 bases between. CDR1 and CDR2 from the germline V gene are LNHDA and SQIVND (reference sequence). The CDR3 loop spans 12 amino acids.